The sequence of this T cell receptor beta chain was determined in a study of blood T cell repertoires in COVID-19. Study information: PBMCs, B-cell-depleted T cells, or T cells provided the cDNA or gDNA that made up the material.

The data were produced by immunoSEQ multiplex PCR, yet TCRdb's version contains in-frame clones alone and is incomplete. This repertoire shows about 190,000 clones, more than 75% found once; its top ten account for around 3%. J gave up 6 bases and V 0 bases, and 4 bases lay outside the gene matches. The CDR3 runs 14 residues. Germline V gives CDR1 KGHSY, CDR2 FQNENV. This rearrangement joins TRBV16 to TRBJ1-2; 7 nucleotides line up with TRBD1. Sequencing was carried out using peripheral blood. This receptor was taken from a man between 40 and 49 years old with active or convalescent COVID-19. The CDR3 DNA is TGTGCCAGCAGCCAATCGTGGGGGACAGATGGCTACACCTTC. This translates into CASSQSWGTDGYTF.